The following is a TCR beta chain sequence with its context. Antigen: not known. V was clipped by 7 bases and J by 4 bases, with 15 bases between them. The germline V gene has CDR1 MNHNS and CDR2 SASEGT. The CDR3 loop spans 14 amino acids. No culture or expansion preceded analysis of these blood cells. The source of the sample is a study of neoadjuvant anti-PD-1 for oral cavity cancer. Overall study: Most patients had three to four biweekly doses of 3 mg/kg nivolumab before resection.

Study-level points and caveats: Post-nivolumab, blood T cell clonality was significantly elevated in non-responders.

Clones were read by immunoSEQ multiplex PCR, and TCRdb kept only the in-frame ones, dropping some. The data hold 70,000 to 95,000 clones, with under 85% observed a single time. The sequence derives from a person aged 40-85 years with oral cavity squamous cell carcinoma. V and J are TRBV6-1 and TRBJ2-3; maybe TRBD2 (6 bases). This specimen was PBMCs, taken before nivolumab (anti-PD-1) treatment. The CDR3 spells CASTLRSGADTQYF. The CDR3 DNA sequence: TGTGCCAGCACCCTCCGATCGGGAGCAGATACGCAGTATTTT.